The next 16 T cell receptor beta chains were all read from a single sample in a study of T cell responses to AZD1222 COVID-19 vaccine. Repertoires were generated with immunoSEQ multiplex PCR, while TCRdb's copy carries only in-frame clones and drops some. This table has approximately 140,000 clones, around nine tenths appearing once. Sequencing was performed on peripheral blood, taken on day 0 of MenACWY control vaccination. Every receptor here comes from an adult in good health.

This clone came up once. V usage is TRBV30 and J usage is TRBJ1-1; D possibly corresponds to TRBD1 (5 bases). This CDR3 region has 15 residues. From germline, CDR1 is GTSNPN and CDR2 SVGIG (reference sequence). V was cut by 2 bases and J by 1 base, with 14 bases left in between. This chain's CDR3 is CAWSSGGTANTEAFF. The CDR3 coding sequence is TGTGCCTGGAGTTCCGGTGGGACGGCGAACACTGAAGCTTTCTTT.

This chain connects TRBV21-1 to TRBJ1-6; the listed D gene, TRBD1, was not tested against the DNA. TRBV21-1 is designated a pseudogene. The CDR3 has 20 amino acids. The CDR3 is CASSSSTQGSRYNYNSPLHF. The CDR3 DNA is TGTGCCAGCAGCAGCTCAACACAGGGGTCCCGCTATAACTATAATTCACCCCTCCACTTT.

The CDR3 DNA is TGTGCCAGCAGCCAAACGGCGAAACTGTTTTTT. It specifies CASSQTAKLFF. This chain links TRBV3-1 (or the pseudogene TRBV3-2) with TRBJ1-4; no clear D gene. This CDR3 region has 11 residues. Germline V gene sequence: CDR1 LGHDT, CDR2 YNNKEL (reference sequence). Trimming stripped 2 bases from V and 11 bases from J, with 6 bases between.

V gene TRBV5-1 combines with J gene TRBJ1-1; D perhaps matches TRBD1 (5 bases). Germline lookup yields CDR1 SGHRS and CDR2 YFSETQ. CDR3 size: 14 residues. With 3 bases removed from V and 5 bases from J, the gap between germline ends came to 14 bases. The CDR3 DNA reads TGCGCCAGCAGCTGGGGAGGGGAAGGAACTGAAGCTTTCTTT. Amino acids: CASSWGGEGTEAFF. The complete variable domain, with remaining parts taken from reference TRBV5-1 and TRBJ1-1, reads KAGVTQTPRYLIKTRGQQVTLSCSPISGHRSVSWYQQTPGQGLQFLFEYFSETQRNKGNFPGRFSGRQFSNSRSEMNVSTLELGDSALYLCASSWGGEGTEAFFGQGTRLTVV.

The chain links TRBV7-8 to TRBJ1-2; perhaps TRBD1 as D (5 bases). The V end lost 2 bases, the J end lost 8 bases, and 12 bases lay between the germline ends. From germline, CDR1 is SGHVS and CDR2 FQNEAQ. This CDR3 region has 13 residues. The CDR3 reads CASSLRGDQGYTF. The CDR3 region has the DNA TGTGCCAGCAGCTTAAGGGGAGATCAGGGCTACACCTTC.

J is TRBJ1-5 and V is TRBV28; D remains ambiguous. V was pared by 5 bases and J by 0 bases, with 5 bases between. The V gene's germline CDR1 is MDHEN and CDR2 SYDVKM. The CDR3 loop spans 13 amino acids. This CDR3 reads CASSADSNQPQHF. For the CDR3, the DNA is TGTGCCAGCAGTGCAGATAGCAATCAGCCCCAGCATTTT.

The chain is built from TRBV5-6 and TRBJ2-1, with 11 bases matching TRBD2. The germline V gene encodes CDR1 SGHDT and CDR2 YYEEEE. V dropped 4 bases and J dropped 2; count of bases not matched to a gene: 8. The CDR3 has 17 residues. The CDR3: CASSVHSGGATYNEQFF. The CDR3 region has the DNA TGTGCCAGCAGCGTACATAGCGGGGGGGCCACCTACAATGAGCAGTTCTTC.

This sequence joins TRBV28 and TRBJ2-7; D gene ambiguous. CDR1 is MDHEN, CDR2 SYDVKM, per germline. V lost 4 bases, J lost 6 bases, and 7 bases lay in between. The CDR3 has 11 residues. The DNA of the CDR3 is TGTGCCAGCAGTTCCCTCACCGAGCAGTACTTC. This sequence encodes CASSSLTEQYF.

The V gene is TRBV29-1, the J gene TRBJ1-2; TRBD1 is a possible D gene (6 bases). The CDR3 consists of 13 residues. Germline CDR1 and CDR2: SQVTM and ANQGSEA. Trimming took off 8 bases at V and 4 bases at J, with 17 bases between the two ends. The CDR3 region has the DNA TGCAGCACGGACAGTTTGACGGCCTATGGCTACACCTTC. It translates to CSTDSLTAYGYTF.

This chain uses TRBV9 with TRBJ1-2; no reliable D call. The CDR3 has 17 residues. Trimming left V 6 bases short and J 5 bases short, with 26 bases between. The germline V gene has CDR1 SGDLS and CDR2 YYNGEE. The chain's CDR3 is CASNKPQAGREFYGYTF. CDR3 coding DNA: TGTGCCAGCAACAAACCCCAGGCGGGCCGCGAATTTTATGGCTACACCTTC.

This sequence joins TRBV7-3 and TRBJ2-3, with 10 bases aligning to TRBD2. The V and J ends lost 3 bases and 0 bases, in that order; junction bases with no gene match: 3. The CDR3 sequence is 16 residues long. CDR1 and CDR2 (germline): SGHTA, FQGTGA. The CDR3 here is CASSLSSGSSTDTQYF. For the CDR3, the DNA is TGTGCCAGCAGCTTGTCTAGCGGGAGCAGCACAGATACGCAGTATTTT. The entire variable domain, with the rest obtained from reference TRBV7-3 and TRBJ2-3, is as follows: GAGVSQTPSNKVTEKGKYVELRCDPISGHTALYWYRQSLGQGPEFLIYFQGTGAADDSGLPNDRFFAVRPEGSVSTLKIQRTERGDSAVYLCASSLSSGSSTDTQYFGPGTRLTVL.

In its sample, this clone was seen once. This sequence joins TRBV14 and TRBJ2-3; 11 bases match TRBD2. The V gene end was trimmed by 0 bases and the J gene end by 7 bases; junction bases not matched to a gene: 6. The CDR3 extends over 16 amino acids. CDR1 is SGHDN, CDR2 FVKESK, per germline. The CDR3 sequence: CASSQDTSGRRHTQYF. The CDR3 nucleotides read TGTGCCAGCAGCCAAGATACTAGCGGGAGAAGGCATACGCAGTATTTT. The whole variable domain, filled in from reference TRBV14 and TRBJ2-3, reads EAGVTQFPSHSVIEKGQTVTLRCDPISGHDNLYWYRRVMGKEIKFLLHFVKESKQDESGMPNNRFLAERTGGTYSTLKVQPAELEDSGVYFCASSQDTSGRRHTQYFGPGTRLTVL.

The J gene is TRBJ2-3, the V gene TRBV5-1; D gene uncertain. V was shortened by 5 bases and J by 0 bases, with 19 bases between the two germline ends. Germline V gene lookup returns CDR1 SGHRS and CDR2 YFSETQ. This CDR3 has 17 amino acids. CDR3: CASRVGYVRTSTDTQYF. The CDR3 DNA reads TGCGCCAGCAGGGTGGGGTATGTGCGAACTAGCACAGATACGCAGTATTTT.

The rearrangement links TRBV7-9 to TRBJ1-1; D might be TRBD1 (6 bases). The CDR3 has 16 residues. Between the trimmed V and J ends, which lost 0 bases and 1 base, there was a span of 12 bases. Per germline, CDR1 SEHNR and CDR2 FQNEAQ (reference sequence). The CDR3 DNA is TGTGCCAGCAGCTTAGCCTTCGGACAGAGGAACACTGAAGCTTTCTTT. Its translation is CASSLAFGQRNTEAFF. Drawing the rest from reference TRBV7-9 and TRBJ1-1, the complete variable domain is DTGVSQNPRHKITKRGQNVTFRCDPISEHNRLYWYRQTLGQGPEFLTYFQNEAQLEKSRLLSDRFSAERPKGSFSTLEIQRTEQGDSAMYLCASSLAFGQRNTEAFFGQGTRLTVV.

V and J are TRBV7-6 and TRBJ1-6; D unclear. There are 17 residues in the CDR3. Deletions cut 5 bases from V and 0 bases from J, with 14 bases between. CDR1 SGHVS and CDR2 FNYEAQ come from the germline V gene. The CDR3 bases are TGTGCCAGCAGCCGGACTCGTGAAAGCTCCTATAATTCACCCCTCCACTTT. It specifies CASSRTRESSYNSPLHF.

The rearrangement uses TRBV27 and TRBJ2-5; D is tentatively TRBD1 or TRBD2 (5 bases each). This CDR3 spans 15 amino acids. Germline CDR1 MNHEY, CDR2 SMNVEV (reference sequence). Trimming cost V 1 base and J 1 base, with 10 bases left between them. The CDR3 protein is CASSLFLGPQETQYF. CDR3 nucleotide sequence: TGTGCCAGCAGTTTATTTCTGGGACCCCAAGAGACCCAGTACTTC.